This T cell receptor beta chain came from a study of T cell responses to AZD1222 COVID-19 vaccine. Sequenced by immunoSEQ multiplex PCR; TCRdb stores in-frame clones only, minus some. The sample yields around 100,000 clones, 70% to 90% seen once. As concerns this clone: As yet, its antigen is unknown.

In germline, CDR1 is SNHLY, CDR2 FYNNEI. The J segment lost 3 bases and the V segment lost 0 bases, leaving 4 bases of the junction unmatched. CDR3 length: 15 amino acids. Study observations and caveats: White British donors predominated, females outnumbered males, and clonal diversity was possibly underestimated. Spike-specific TCR depth and breadth grew after two AZD1222 doses.

The input for sequencing was peripheral blood, taken on day 0 of MenACWY control vaccination. J is TRBJ1-1 and V is TRBV2, with 7 bases identical to TRBD1. The receptor was derived from an adult in good health. The CDR3, as DNA: TGTGCCAGCAGTGAAGCCCCCGGGACAGACACTGAAGCTTTCTTT. Translating gives CASSEAPGTDTEAFF. The full variable domain, in which reference TRBV2 and TRBJ1-1 provide the parts outside the CDR3, is EPEVTQTPSHQVTQMGQEVILRCVPISNHLYFYWYRQILGQKVEFLVSFYNNEISEKSEIFDDQFSVERPDGSNFTLKIRSTKLEDSAMYFCASSEAPGTDTEAFFGQGTRLTVV.